This T cell receptor beta chain originates from a study of Graves' ophthalmopathy and Graves' hyperthyroidism. This CDR3 contains 12 residues. The germline V gene encodes CDR1 SNHLY and CDR2 FYNNEI. Trimming cost V 4 bases and J 7 bases, with 8 bases left between them. Researchers took RNA transcripts and amplified TCR beta CDR3 regions from them. Investigators did first-round RT-PCR with HTBI primers, then second-round multiplex PCR. A single record per CDR3 protein comes from TCRdb applying MiXCR to the multiplex PCR reads. The sample consists of under 350,000 distinct CDR3 sequences, around a sixth of them appearing once. In this sample, this clonotype turned up many times. What it binds is not known. Study conclusions and caveats: Also, most clonotypes expanded in the thyroid above 0.001 frequency appeared in blood.

Clinical symptoms, serum thyroxine, TRAb, thyroid ultrasound and orbital computed tomography formed the basis of diagnosis. This rearrangement joins TRBV2 to TRBJ1-5; D remains unclear. The clonotype originates from an adult man with Graves' ophthalmopathy. The sample was peripheral blood. CDR3 sequence: CASSGLGQPQHF. CDR3 coding DNA: TGTGCCAGCAGTGGCTTGGGGCAGCCCCAGCATTTT. Using reference TRBV2 and TRBJ1-5 for the parts outside the CDR3, the full variable domain is EPEVTQTPSHQVTQMGQEVILRCVPISNHLYFYWYRQILGQKVEFLVSFYNNEISEKSEIFDDQFSVERPDGSNFTLKIRSTKLEDSAMYFCASSGLGQPQHFGDGTRLSIL.